Shown below are 20 T cell receptor beta chains from a single sample sequenced in a study of T cell responses to AZD1222 COVID-19 vaccine. Only in-frame clones appear in the TCRdb table, and some are missing; sequencing was by immunoSEQ multiplex PCR. The sample includes around 70,000 clones, 80% to 85% of them seen just once. The input for sequencing was peripheral blood, taken on day 0 of AZD1222 vaccination. These receptors were collected from an adult in good health.

The genes are TRBV11-2 and TRBJ1-1; a weak D match, TRBD1 (5 bases). V dropped 1 base and J dropped 1 base, with 16 bases sitting between them. The germline V gene has CDR1 SGHAT and CDR2 FQNNGV. The CDR3 is 17 amino acids. The CDR3: CASSLGFATGSNTEAFF. DNA of the CDR3: TGTGCCAGCAGCTTAGGTTTTGCTACAGGCTCGAACACTGAAGCTTTCTTT.

Only a few counts were recorded for this clone. The rearrangement links TRBV4-1 to TRBJ1-3, with D perhaps matching TRBD1 (6 bases). CDR3 length: 16 amino acids. Germline V CDR1 and CDR2: MGHRA, YSYEKL. V was shortened by 0 bases and J by 3 bases, with 12 bases between the two germline ends. CDR3 region: CASSQDWGALGNTIYF. In DNA form, the CDR3 reads TGCGCCAGCAGCCAAGATTGGGGGGCGCTTGGAAACACCATATATTTT.

This clone was picked up a small number of times. This rearrangement joins TRBV28 to TRBJ2-1, with D maybe TRBD2 (6 bases). The CDR3 totals 19 residues. Per the germline V gene, CDR1 is MDHEN and CDR2 is SYDVKM. V lost 7 bases and J 0 bases, leaving 25 bases between the germline ends. This CDR3 reads CASTFRRGGQIISYNEQFF. The CDR3 nucleotides are TGTGCCAGCACCTTTCGTCGGGGAGGCCAAATCATCTCCTACAATGAGCAGTTCTTC.

The CDR3 region is CASRARGQQATWYGYTF. The CDR3 coding sequence is TGCGCCAGCAGGGCGAGGGGACAGCAGGCGACCTGGTATGGCTACACCTTC. The chain carries TRBV10-1 and TRBJ1-2, with 7 bases that match TRBD1. With 6 bases clipped from V and 5 bases from J, the junction kept 18 bases outside the gene matches. Germline lookup yields CDR1 WNHNN and CDR2 SYGVQD (reference sequence). The CDR3 runs 17 residues.

The chain has TRBV5-4 and TRBJ1-6, with 7 bases lining up with TRBD1. With V trimmed by 0 bases and J by 7 bases, 7 bases remained unmatched. The length of the CDR3 is 16 residues. Germline-derived CDR1 and CDR2 are SGHNT and YYREEE (reference sequence). The CDR3 coding sequence is TGTGCCAGCAGCTTGGCCTTGACAGGGCGAAATTCACCCCTCCACTTT. It is translated as CASSLALTGRNSPLHF.

V is TRBV4-1 and J is TRBJ2-7; 9 bases line up with TRBD1. Germline CDR1 is MGHRA and CDR2 is YSYEKL. This CDR3 has 14 residues. The junction had 3 bases not matched to a gene; V was cut back by 4 bases and J by 2 bases. CDR3: CASSRDRAAYEQYF. CDR3 DNA sequence: TGCGCCAGCAGCCGGGACAGGGCTGCCTACGAGCAGTACTTC.

This clone was recorded only once. The chain uses TRBV9 and TRBJ1-2; D is uncertain. CDR1 and CDR2 from the germline V gene are SGDLS and YYNGEE. Trimming left V 0 bases short and J 3 bases short, with 9 bases between. This CDR3 is built from 14 residues. CDR3 protein: CASSVVGNHYGYTF. CDR3 coding DNA: TGTGCCAGCAGCGTAGTTGGCAACCACTATGGCTACACCTTC.

The chain combines TRBV6-1 with TRBJ2-3, with 14 bases aligning to TRBD2. The germline CDR1 and CDR2 sequences are MNHNS and SASEGT. This CDR3 contains 16 residues. V dropped 4 bases and J dropped 2; count of bases not matched to a gene: 2. In nucleotides, the CDR3 is TGTGCCAGCAGTGGGACTAGCGGGGGGACCACAGATACGCAGTATTTT. As protein: CASSGTSGGTTDTQYF.

The chain combines TRBV18 with TRBJ1-1; no firm D call. The CDR3 is made up of 14 amino acids. V was trimmed by 5 bases and J by 1 base, leaving 11 bases between them. Germline V lookup: CDR1 KGHSH, CDR2 LQKENI. The DNA for the CDR3 is TGTGCCAGCTCAGCCGGGTTTCCGAACACTGAAGCTTTCTTT. As protein: CASSAGFPNTEAFF.

The rearrangement joins TRBV10-3 to TRBJ1-6, with no clear D. CDR1 is ENHRY, CDR2 SYGVKD, per germline. This CDR3 has 12 amino acids. V was clipped by 11 bases and J by 8 bases, with 13 bases between them. The CDR3 region has the DNA TGTGCCCACAAAGACAACGATTCACCCCTCCACTTT. This codes for CAHKDNDSPLHF.

The chain recombines TRBV28 with TRBJ1-2; 8 nucleotides match TRBD1. J gave up 4 bases and V 10 bases, and 17 bases lay outside the gene matches. This CDR3 comprises 16 residues. CDR1 is MDHEN, CDR2 SYDVKM, per germline. Written as DNA, the CDR3 is TGTGCCACCCTACAGTATTGGGACAGGCGCGTCTATGGCTACACCTTC. Residues: CATLQYWDRRVYGYTF.

In this sample, this clone turned up once. The chain recombines TRBV20-1 with TRBJ2-7, with 7 bases lining up with TRBD1. CDR1 is DFQATT and CDR2 is SNEGSKA in the germline V gene (reference sequence). The junction had 2 bases not matched to a gene; V was cut back by 6 bases and J by 6 bases. This CDR3 region has 10 residues. CDR3 residues: CSARQGEQYF. DNA of the CDR3: TGCAGTGCGCGACAGGGCGAGCAGTACTTC.

V is TRBV10-2 and J is TRBJ1-4; 8 bases fit TRBD1. Germline CDR1 is WSHSY and CDR2 is SAAADI. The CDR3 runs 13 residues. V was pared by 7 bases and J by 6 bases, with 4 bases of the junction left unmatched. The CDR3 nucleotides read TGCGCCAGCACGGGACAGGCGGATGAAAAACTGTTTTTT. Its translation is CASTGQADEKLFF.

This chain joins TRBV5-5 and TRBJ2-4, with 11 nucleotides matching TRBD1. The germline V gene has CDR1 SGHKS and CDR2 YYEKEE (reference sequence). The CDR3 loop spans 15 amino acids. With V trimmed by 3 bases and J by 6 bases, 5 bases remained unmatched. The CDR3 reads CASSYPGTGGNIQYF. The CDR3 DNA reads TGTGCCAGCAGCTACCCGGGGACAGGGGGAAACATTCAGTACTTC.

The CDR3 DNA reads as TGTGCCAGTAGTCCCCGAAGCCTAAATCAGCCCCAGCATTTT. It specifies CASSPRSLNQPQHF. The V gene is TRBV19, the J gene TRBJ1-5; D not resolved. Trimming cost V 5 bases and J 4 bases, with 12 bases left between them. The CDR3 covers 14 residues. Germline CDR1 and CDR2: LNHDA and SQIVND (reference sequence). The full variable domain, with the rest looked up from reference TRBV19 and TRBJ1-5, is DGGITQSPKYLFRKEGQNVTLSCEQNLNHDAMYWYRQDPGQGLRLIYYSQIVNDFQKGDIAEGYSVSREKKESFPLTVTSAQKNPTAFYLCASSPRSLNQPQHFGDGTRLSIL.

This chain joins TRBV6-6 and TRBJ2-2; 8 bases fit TRBD1. There are 16 residues in the CDR3. Per germline, CDR1 MNHNY and CDR2 SVGAGI (reference sequence). The V and J ends lost 6 bases and 4 bases, in that order; junction bases with no gene match: 10. CDR3 sequence: CASSRDRDRSTGELFF. As DNA, the CDR3 is TGTGCCAGCAGCCGAGACCGGGACAGGTCCACCGGGGAGCTGTTTTTT.

This chain links TRBV19 with TRBJ1-5; D unclear. This CDR3 region has 12 residues. CDR1 and CDR2 (germline): LNHDA, SQIVND (reference sequence). The V end was cut by 5 bases, the J end by 5 bases, with 7 bases between. For the CDR3, the DNA is TGTGCCAGTAGTGTTTGGGATCAGCCCCAGCATTTT. This sequence encodes CASSVWDQPQHF.

This clone was counted only a few times. The V gene is TRBV20-1, the J gene TRBJ1-1; D unclear. Germline loops: CDR1 DFQATT, CDR2 SNEGSKA (reference sequence). Between the trimmed V and J ends, which lost 3 bases and 5 bases, there was a span of 19 bases. This CDR3 is 15 amino acids long. The CDR3 DNA sequence: TGCAGTGCTAGTGATTGGAGGGCGGGAGGAACTGAAGCTTTCTTT. Protein: CSASDWRAGGTEAFF.

The V gene is TRBV7-8, the J gene TRBJ2-2; weak D call: TRBD1 (6 bases). Germline-derived CDR1 and CDR2 are SGHVS and FQNEAQ. V lost 1 base and J lost 4, with 13 bases in between. This CDR3 has 16 amino acids. CDR3 sequence (DNA): TGTGCCAGCAGCTTAGAGTCGTCAGGGGTCACCGGGGAGCTGTTTTTT. Translated, it gives CASSLESSGVTGELFF. Full variable domain (missing parts from reference TRBV7-8 and TRBJ2-2): GAGVSQSPRYKVAKRGQDVALRCDPISGHVSLFWYQQALGQGPEFLTYFQNEAQLDKSGLPSDRFFAERPEGSVSTLKIQRTQQEDSAVYLCASSLESSGVTGELFFGEGSRLTVL.

This chain links TRBV11-2 with TRBJ1-6; perhaps TRBD1 as D (5 bases). V gave up 5 bases and J gave up 7 bases, with 21 bases separating them. Germline CDR1 reads SGHAT; CDR2 reads FQNNGV. The CDR3 consists of 17 residues. The chain's CDR3 is CASSLTEPRVSNSPLHF. The CDR3 DNA follows: TGTGCCAGCAGCCTTACTGAACCCAGGGTATCGAATTCACCCCTCCACTTT.